This T cell receptor (beta chain) was recovered during a study of T cell repertoires in cytomegalovirus infection. Turning to the study itself: Public TCR beta signature analysis indicated the presence of both CMV infection and matching HLA type. Findings and caveats of the study: Clonotypes of TCR beta that were HLA-C-restricted and CMV-specific dominated the ex vivo response. Identification of carriers of CMV plus the relevant HLA was achieved through cumulative public TCR beta family frequency.

A few counts support this clonotype. Its antigen is as yet unknown. V was clipped by 4 bases and J by 4 bases, with 14 bases between them. This CDR3 has 14 residues. Germline CDR1 is SGHKS and CDR2 is YYEKEE (reference sequence). From the reads, TCRdb called clonotypes with MiXCR, one entry per CDR3 protein. This sample carries 450,000 to 550,000 distinct CDR3 sequences, 16% of them seen once, and the ten largest clones take more than 20%. This rearrangement joins TRBV5-5 to TRBJ1-1, with D unclear. The sequencing input was CD8+ T cells from PBMCs. This clonotype was sampled from a human donor in good health (CMV status not recorded). Some clones in this sample may be carry-over from other donors' samples. Written as DNA, the CDR3 is TGTGCCAGCAGCGTAGGGAAAACAGTCACTGAAGCTTTCTTT. It is translated as CASSVGKTVTEAFF.